Following are 26 T cell receptor beta chains from one sample sequenced in a study of blood T cell repertoires in COVID-19 (dated by TCRdb to about 2020). Receptor libraries were prepared by the immunoSEQ multiplex PCR assay. This is the immuneACCESS table as TCRdb keeps it, with only in-frame sequences that have V and J called. A part of the clones is gone; compared with another copy, unresolved V genes explain less than half, and the rest is unexplained. The sample yields around 40,000 clones; 85% to 90% were counted once. The ten most abundant clones make up about 10% of the sample. Sequencing was performed on peripheral blood. These receptor sequences come from a man in his thirties or forties with active or convalescent COVID-19.

Written as DNA, the CDR3 is TGTGCCATCAGTGGCGAGACAGGGGTTATTCGCTACACCTTC. The encoded protein is CAISGETGVIRYTF. The chain combines TRBV10-3 with TRBJ1-2; 8 nucleotides line up with TRBD1. The J segment lost 9 bases and the V segment lost 4 bases, leaving 10 bases of the junction unmatched. This CDR3 contains 14 residues. The germline gives CDR1 ENHRY, CDR2 SYGVKD.

J is TRBJ2-3 and V is TRBV11-2, with TRBD2 identical over 9 bases. Germline trimming cut 5 bases from V and 6 bases from J; bases unmatched to any gene: 3. The CDR3 is made up of 13 amino acids. In germline, CDR1 is SGHAT, CDR2 FQNNGV. The DNA for the CDR3 is TGTGCCAGCAGCGACAGCGGGGGGGATACGCAGTATTTT. This codes for CASSDSGGDTQYF.

This chain connects TRBV18 to TRBJ1-2; D remains unclear. There are 15 residues in the CDR3. Germline V gives CDR1 KGHSH, CDR2 LQKENI. The V and J ends lost 0 bases and 2 bases respectively, with 10 bases between them. The CDR3 loop is CASSPPEGLNYGYTF. In nucleotides, the CDR3 is TGTGCCAGCTCACCACCGGAGGGATTAAACTATGGCTACACCTTC.

The chain links TRBV3-1 (or the pseudogene TRBV3-2) to TRBJ2-2; TRBD2 aligns across 15 bases. The CDR3 length is 18 residues. Per germline, CDR1 LGHDT and CDR2 YNNKEL (reference sequence). V shed 4 bases, J shed 9 bases, and the junction held 12 bases outside the gene matches. The CDR3 sequence: CASSPGTSGRRVVRELFF. The CDR3 nucleotides read TGTGCCAGCAGCCCAGGGACTAGCGGGAGGAGAGTGGTTCGGGAGCTGTTTTTT.

The chain joins TRBV5-1 to TRBJ1-4, with 8 bases fitting TRBD1. Germline V gene sequence: CDR1 SGHRS, CDR2 YFSETQ. The CDR3 covers 16 residues. V lost 5 bases to trimming and J lost 1 base; unmatched junction nucleotides: 7. The CDR3 protein is CASRLTGVETNEKLFF. The DNA of the CDR3 is TGCGCCAGCAGGCTGACAGGGGTCGAAACTAATGAAAAACTGTTTTTT.

The CDR3 is CASSQDPTGLNTEAFF. The CDR3 nucleotides read TGCGCCAGCAGCCAAGATCCAACAGGGCTAAACACTGAAGCTTTCTTT. The chain uses TRBV4-1 and TRBJ1-1; D possibly corresponds to TRBD1 (6 bases). Looked up from germline, CDR1 is MGHRA and CDR2 is YSYEKL. The CDR3 is 16 residues long. The V end lost 0 bases, the J end lost 2 bases, and 13 bases lay between the germline ends.

V usage is TRBV2 and J usage is TRBJ1-1; possibly TRBD1 for D (6 bases). There are 15 residues in the CDR3. The V and J ends lost 1 base and 4 bases respectively, with 13 bases between them. Looked up from germline, CDR1 is SNHLY and CDR2 is FYNNEI. The CDR3 spells CASSEDWGPGTEAFF. For the CDR3, the DNA is TGTGCCAGCAGTGAAGATTGGGGGCCGGGCACTGAAGCTTTCTTT.

With respect to this clone: This sample includes further DNA sequences coding for the same CDR3. The CDR3 reads CASSSRGEQYF. CDR3 DNA: TGTGCCAGCAGTTCCAGGGGCGAGCAGTACTTC. The chain recombines TRBV6-5 with TRBJ2-7; D may be TRBD1 (6 bases). With 4 bases removed from V and 6 bases from J, the gap between germline ends came to 7 bases. The CDR3 spans 11 residues. From germline, CDR1 is MNHEY and CDR2 SVGAGI.

The rearrangement uses TRBV5-1 and TRBJ1-6, with a possible D match to TRBD1 (5 bases). CDR3 length equals 15 residues. The germline CDR1 and CDR2 sequences are SGHRS and YFSETQ. The V end was cut by 0 bases, the J end by 10 bases, with 14 bases between. CDR3 DNA: TGCGCCAGCAGCTTGGTGGGGGGGGTTAAATCACCCCTCCACTTT. It yields the protein CASSLVGGVKSPLHF.

The chain couples TRBV19 to TRBJ1-1; tentatively, D is TRBD1 (6 bases). V was cut by 4 bases and J by 2 bases, with 14 bases left in between. The germline CDR1 and CDR2 sequences are LNHDA and SQIVND (reference sequence). This CDR3 has 15 residues. The CDR3 DNA follows: TGTGCCAGTAGTACGGACAGTGGGTTCAACACTGAAGCTTTCTTT. Its protein product is CASSTDSGFNTEAFF. The whole variable domain, filled in from reference TRBV19 and TRBJ1-1, reads DGGITQSPKYLFRKEGQNVTLSCEQNLNHDAMYWYRQDPGQGLRLIYYSQIVNDFQKGDIAEGYSVSREKKESFPLTVTSAQKNPTAFYLCASSTDSGFNTEAFFGQGTRLTVV.

The count of this clone is one. The rearrangement links TRBV19 to TRBJ1-6, with a weak D call TRBD1 (6 bases). With 5 bases removed from V and 7 bases from J, the gap between germline ends came to 21 bases. The V gene's germline CDR1 is LNHDA and CDR2 SQIVND (reference sequence). The CDR3 runs to 17 residues. The CDR3 loop is CASSLLTGTKGNSPLHF. For the CDR3, the DNA is TGTGCCAGTAGTCTTCTAACAGGGACCAAAGGGAATTCACCCCTCCACTTT. The full variable domain, completed using reference TRBV19 and TRBJ1-6, is DGGITQSPKYLFRKEGQNVTLSCEQNLNHDAMYWYRQDPGQGLRLIYYSQIVNDFQKGDIAEGYSVSREKKESFPLTVTSAQKNPTAFYLCASSLLTGTKGNSPLHFGNGTRLTVT.

This chain uses TRBV6-2 or TRBV6-3 with TRBJ2-1; D not certain. The length of the CDR3 is 11 residues. Germline V CDR1 and CDR2: MNHEY, SVGEGT. V was pared by 6 bases and J by 6 bases, with 6 bases between. The CDR3 spells CASSPLNEQFF. The DNA of the CDR3 is TGTGCCAGCAGCCCACTCAATGAGCAGTTCTTC.

V usage is TRBV11-2 and J usage is TRBJ1-3; maybe TRBD1 (6 bases). CDR1 is SGHAT, CDR2 FQNNGV, per germline. This CDR3 has 15 residues. Trimming took off 5 bases at V and 4 bases at J, with 15 bases between the two ends. For the CDR3, the DNA is TGTGCCAGCAGCCAGGCCAGGGGTTGGGGAAACACCATATATTTT. It codes for CASSQARGWGNTIYF.

The gene calls are TRBV4-1 and TRBJ2-3, with D possibly TRBD2 on 6 matching bases. Germline V CDR1 and CDR2: MGHRA, YSYEKL. The CDR3 is made up of 18 amino acids. The V and J ends lost 1 base and 2 bases respectively, with 19 bases between them. The chain's CDR3 is CASSQGRLGTSATDTQYF. The CDR3, as DNA: TGCGCCAGCAGCCAAGGAAGGCTCGGGACTTCTGCCACAGATACGCAGTATTTT.

The chain uses TRBV28 and TRBJ1-2; possibly TRBD1 for D (6 bases). CDR1 is MDHEN, CDR2 SYDVKM, per germline. Trimming took 2 bases from V and 2 from J, leaving 12 bases between them. The CDR3 is 15 amino acids. This chain's CDR3 is CASSLVGQTNYGYTF. DNA for the CDR3: TGTGCCAGCAGTTTAGTAGGACAGACGAACTATGGCTACACCTTC.

V gene TRBV2 combines with J gene TRBJ1-5, with D possibly TRBD1 on 6 matching bases. Between the trimmed V and J ends, which lost 4 bases and 3 bases, there was a span of 13 bases. Germline V gene lookup returns CDR1 SNHLY and CDR2 FYNNEI. The CDR3 is made up of 15 amino acids. CDR3 nucleotides: TGTGCCAGCAGTGGGACAGCTGTTAACAATCAGCCCCAGCATTTT. Its protein product is CASSGTAVNNQPQHF.

This clone came up a few times. The rearrangement joins TRBV6-4 to TRBJ2-1; D not resolved. Germline assignment: CDR1 MRHNA and CDR2 SNTAGT. This CDR3 comprises 15 residues. The V end lost 10 bases, the J end lost 0 bases, and 16 bases lay between the germline ends. CDR3 sequence: CATRPTPGSYNEQFF. CDR3 DNA sequence: TGTGCCACCCGACCTACTCCAGGCTCCTACAATGAGCAGTTCTTC.

The chain links TRBV7-2 to TRBJ2-3, with D perhaps TRBD1 (6 bases). There are 16 residues in the CDR3. The V gene lost 5 bases and the J gene lost 0 bases, with 15 bases spanning the gap. From germline, CDR1 is SGHTA and CDR2 FQGNSA. The CDR3 nucleotides read TGTGCCAGCAGCCCCAAGACAGGAATTAGCACAGATACGCAGTATTTT. It codes for CASSPKTGISTDTQYF. Together with reference TRBV7-2 and TRBJ2-3, the CDR3 gives the full variable domain: GAGVSQSPSNKVTEKGKDVELRCDPISGHTALYWYRQSLGQGLEFLIYFQGNSAPDKSGLPSDRFSAERTGGSVSTLTIQRTQQEDSAVYLCASSPKTGISTDTQYFGPGTRLTVL.

The genes are TRBV24-1 and TRBJ2-1; 10 nucleotides agree with TRBD2. CDR3 length: 17 amino acids. The V gene end was trimmed by 2 bases and the J gene end by 9 bases; junction bases not matched to a gene: 12. In germline, CDR1 is KGHDR, CDR2 SFDVKD. The CDR3 spells CATSDSTSGRASSEQFF. Here the CDR3 DNA reads TGTGCCACCAGTGATTCGACCAGCGGGAGGGCCTCAAGTGAGCAGTTCTTC.

V usage is TRBV2 and J usage is TRBJ1-6; 8 bases map to TRBD1. This CDR3 is built from 15 residues. Germline V CDR1 and CDR2: SNHLY, FYNNEI. Trimming cost V 1 base and J 7 bases; bases outside gene matches: 3. CDR3 sequence: CASSEGRGQNSPLHF. CDR3 nucleotides: TGTGCCAGCAGTGAAGGCAGGGGGCAGAATTCACCCCTCCACTTT.

This clone was counted a single time. This sequence joins TRBV4-2 and TRBJ1-4; D perhaps matches TRBD1 (6 bases). Germline V gene lookup returns CDR1 LGHNA and CDR2 YNFKEQ. The CDR3 consists of 16 residues. Between the trimmed V and J ends, which lost 3 bases and 8 bases, there was a span of 19 bases. The CDR3 protein is CASSQATGKVGEKLFF. CDR3 DNA: TGTGCCAGCAGCCAGGCCACAGGGAAAGTGGGCGAAAAACTGTTTTTT.

V and J are TRBV4-1 and TRBJ2-4; 10 positions match TRBD2. The CDR3 extends over 20 amino acids. The germline gives CDR1 MGHRA, CDR2 YSYEKL. With 0 bases clipped from V and 3 bases from J, the junction kept 14 bases outside the gene matches. The chain's CDR3 is CASSQEGVLAGERDKNIQYF. The CDR3 DNA is TGCGCCAGCAGCCAAGAGGGGGTCCTAGCGGGAGAGAGGGACAAAAACATTCAGTACTTC.

The rearrangement joins TRBV2 to TRBJ1-1, with a tentative D call TRBD1 (5 bases). This CDR3 has 12 residues. V lost 5 bases and J lost 5, with 9 bases in between. Germline lookup yields CDR1 SNHLY and CDR2 FYNNEI. The CDR3 DNA reads TGTGCCAGCAGTCTACGGGGGACTGAAGCTTTCTTT. Its protein product is CASSLRGTEAFF.

J is TRBJ1-2 and V is TRBV29-1, with D possibly being TRBD1 (6 bases). The CDR3 sequence is 12 residues long. The V gene's germline CDR1 is SQVTM and CDR2 ANQGSEA. V dropped 7 bases and J dropped 2 bases, with 11 bases sitting between them. DNA for the CDR3: TGCAGCGCCGCGGACAGAAACTATGGCTACACCTTC. Translating it yields CSAADRNYGYTF.

The V call is TRBV18, the J call TRBJ2-7, with D possibly TRBD1 on 7 matching bases. Trimming shortened V by 1 base and J by 3 bases, and 16 bases separated the two germline ends. The V gene's germline CDR1 is KGHSH and CDR2 LQKENI. CDR3 length: 16 residues. CDR3 in amino acids: CASSPRWGDRLYEQYV. CDR3 in DNA: TGTGCCAGCTCACCACGCTGGGGGGACAGACTCTACGAGCAGTACGTC.

The genes are TRBV5-1 and TRBJ2-5, with 16 bases fitting TRBD2. Germline assignment: CDR1 SGHRS and CDR2 YFSETQ. With V trimmed by 4 bases and J by 4 bases, 4 bases remained unmatched. CDR3 length: 16 residues. The CDR3 loop reads CASSMGLAGGRETQYF. CDR3 nucleotide sequence: TGCGCCAGCAGCATGGGACTAGCGGGAGGGCGAGAGACCCAGTACTTC.